The 3 T cell receptor beta chains in this list originate from one sample, sequenced in a study of blood T cell repertoires in COVID-19. The assay was immunoSEQ multiplex PCR, and TCRdb's table has in-frame clones only and misses some. This table holds around 200,000 clones, around 90% found once. Sequences were obtained from peripheral blood. All receptors derive from a man aged 40-49 years with acute or convalescent COVID-19.

The genes are TRBV27 and TRBJ2-7; 7 bases agree with TRBD1. Trimming cost V 5 bases and J 3 bases; bases outside gene matches: 7. Germline CDR1 is MNHEY and CDR2 is SMNVEV (reference sequence). This CDR3 has 14 residues. The CDR3 loop reads CASSPTGQYYEQYF. CDR3 in DNA: TGTGCCAGCAGTCCTACGGGACAGTACTACGAGCAGTACTTC.

J is TRBJ2-3 and V is TRBV21-1; TRBD2, as called in the table, went unchecked against the DNA. TRBV21-1 is a known pseudogene. This CDR3 is built from 15 residues. CDR3 DNA sequence: TGTGCCAGCAGCAAAGAGGAGCGGTTCACAGATACGCAGTATTTT. Protein product: CASSKEERFTDTQYF.

The CDR3 here is CASSQAKGTRGLWEQFF. DNA for the CDR3: TGCGCCAGCAGCCAAGCCAAAGGGACTAGGGGTTTGTGGGAGCAGTTCTTC. The chain is built from TRBV4-1 and TRBJ2-1, with 8 positions matching TRBD2. Germline CDR1 and CDR2: MGHRA and YSYEKL. The CDR3 is 17 residues long. Trimming at V came to 1 base and at J to 10 bases, leaving 15 bases not matched to a gene.